This T cell receptor beta chain was recorded in a study of blood T cell repertoires in COVID-19. Study details: Nucleic acid was either cDNA or gDNA, and it came from T cells, B-cell-depleted T cells, or PBMCs.

This CDR3 comprises 15 residues. V dropped 3 bases and J dropped 4 bases, with 15 bases sitting between them. The germline CDR1 and CDR2 sequences are SGHDN and FVKESK. This study enrolled people aged about 18 to 90 from around 26 US geographic areas. For recovered donors of Cohort 3, there were two negative PCRs, clearance, or symptom resolution. Per the study methods: Amplifying reference gene primers gave estimates of nucleated cell counts. The protocol was immunoSEQ multiplex PCR, while the TCRdb copy is restricted to in-frame clones and leaves out a portion. D and trimming come from the DNA, and the V and J calls and clone size come from that table. Among 450,000 to 500,000 clones listed, 75% to 90% were seen once.

The chain uses TRBV14 and TRBJ2-5; maybe TRBD2 (5 bases). This sequence originates from a woman aged 18-29 years who had recovered from COVID-19. The sequenced sample consisted of PBMCs or T cells enriched from blood (not recorded which). The CDR3 spells CASSHYRERVETQYF. CDR3 in DNA: TGTGCCAGCAGCCATTACCGCGAGAGGGTAGAGACCCAGTACTTC.